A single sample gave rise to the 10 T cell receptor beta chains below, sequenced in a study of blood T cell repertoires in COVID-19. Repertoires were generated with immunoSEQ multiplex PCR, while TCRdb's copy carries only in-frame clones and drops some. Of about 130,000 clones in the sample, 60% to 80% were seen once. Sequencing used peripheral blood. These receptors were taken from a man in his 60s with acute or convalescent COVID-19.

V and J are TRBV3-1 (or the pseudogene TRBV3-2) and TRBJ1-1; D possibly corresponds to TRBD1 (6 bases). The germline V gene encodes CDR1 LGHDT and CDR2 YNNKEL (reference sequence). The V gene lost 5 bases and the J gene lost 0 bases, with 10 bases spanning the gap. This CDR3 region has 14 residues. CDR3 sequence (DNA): TGTGCCAGCAGCTCGGGGGGGCTGAACACTGAAGCTTTCTTT. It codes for CASSSGGLNTEAFF.

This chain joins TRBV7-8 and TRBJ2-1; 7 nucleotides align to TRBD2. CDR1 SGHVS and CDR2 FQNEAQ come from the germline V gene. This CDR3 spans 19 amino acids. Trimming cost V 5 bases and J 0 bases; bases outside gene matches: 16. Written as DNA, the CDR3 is TGTGCCAGCAGCCCTTTAATAGCGGGTCGGTCCAGCTCCTACAATGAGCAGTTCTTC. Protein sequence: CASSPLIAGRSSSYNEQFF.

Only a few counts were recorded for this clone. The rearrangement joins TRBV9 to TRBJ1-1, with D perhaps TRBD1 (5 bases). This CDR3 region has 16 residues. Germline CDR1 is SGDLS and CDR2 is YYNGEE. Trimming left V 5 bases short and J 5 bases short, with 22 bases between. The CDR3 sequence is CASSSAGGEERTEAFF. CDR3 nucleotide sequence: TGTGCCAGCAGTTCCGCGGGAGGGGAGGAAAGAACTGAAGCTTTCTTT.

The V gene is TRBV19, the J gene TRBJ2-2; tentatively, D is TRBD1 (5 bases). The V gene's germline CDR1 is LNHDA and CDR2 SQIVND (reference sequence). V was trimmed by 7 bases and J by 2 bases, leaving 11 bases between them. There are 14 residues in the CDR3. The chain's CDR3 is CASKITGNTGELFF. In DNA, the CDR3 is TGTGCCAGTAAAATAACAGGAAACACCGGGGAGCTGTTTTTT.

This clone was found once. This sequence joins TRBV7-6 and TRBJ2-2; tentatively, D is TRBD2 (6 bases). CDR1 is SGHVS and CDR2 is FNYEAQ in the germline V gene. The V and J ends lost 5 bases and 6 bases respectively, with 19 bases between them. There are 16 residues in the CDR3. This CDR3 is CASSRDLGSGAGELFF. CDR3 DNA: TGTGCCAGCAGCCGTGACCTAGGTAGCGGAGCCGGGGAGCTGTTTTTT. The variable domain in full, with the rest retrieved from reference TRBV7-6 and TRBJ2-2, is GAGVSQSPRYKVTKRGQDVALRCDPISGHVSLYWYRQALGQGPEFLTYFNYEAQQDKSGLPNDRFSAERPEGSISTLTIQRTEQRDSAMYRCASSRDLGSGAGELFFGEGSRLTVL.

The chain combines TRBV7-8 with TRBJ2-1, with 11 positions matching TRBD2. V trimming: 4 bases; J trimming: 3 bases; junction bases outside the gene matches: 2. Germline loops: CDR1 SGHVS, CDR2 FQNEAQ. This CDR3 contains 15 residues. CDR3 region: CASSYGLAGYNEQFF. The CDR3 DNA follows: TGTGCCAGCAGCTACGGACTAGCGGGCTACAATGAGCAGTTCTTC.

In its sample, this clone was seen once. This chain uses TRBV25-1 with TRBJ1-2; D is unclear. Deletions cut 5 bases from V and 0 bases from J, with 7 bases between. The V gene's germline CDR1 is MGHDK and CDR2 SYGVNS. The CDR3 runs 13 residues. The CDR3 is CASSRGSNYGYTF. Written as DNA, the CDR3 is TGTGCCAGCAGTCGGGGATCTAACTATGGCTACACCTTC.

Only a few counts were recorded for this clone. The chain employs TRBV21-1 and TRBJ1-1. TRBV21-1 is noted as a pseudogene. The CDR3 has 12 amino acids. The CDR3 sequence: CASSKGVVAAFF. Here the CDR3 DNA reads TGTGCCAGCAGCAAAGGGGTAGTAGCAGCTTTCTTT.

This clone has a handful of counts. CDR3: CASAAGGPAYEQYF. The CDR3 DNA sequence: TGTGCCAGCGCAGCGGGGGGCCCCGCCTACGAGCAGTACTTC. This chain joins TRBV2 and TRBJ2-7, with 9 nucleotides matching TRBD2. V gave up 8 bases and J gave up 2 bases; unmatched junction bases: 7. The germline V gene has CDR1 SNHLY and CDR2 FYNNEI. The CDR3 spans 14 residues.

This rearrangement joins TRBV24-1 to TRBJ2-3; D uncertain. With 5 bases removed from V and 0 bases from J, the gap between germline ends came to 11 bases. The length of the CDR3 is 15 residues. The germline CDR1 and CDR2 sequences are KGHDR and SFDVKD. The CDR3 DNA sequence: TGTGCCACCAGTGGAAACAGAGCTAGCACAGATACGCAGTATTTT. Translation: CATSGNRASTDTQYF.